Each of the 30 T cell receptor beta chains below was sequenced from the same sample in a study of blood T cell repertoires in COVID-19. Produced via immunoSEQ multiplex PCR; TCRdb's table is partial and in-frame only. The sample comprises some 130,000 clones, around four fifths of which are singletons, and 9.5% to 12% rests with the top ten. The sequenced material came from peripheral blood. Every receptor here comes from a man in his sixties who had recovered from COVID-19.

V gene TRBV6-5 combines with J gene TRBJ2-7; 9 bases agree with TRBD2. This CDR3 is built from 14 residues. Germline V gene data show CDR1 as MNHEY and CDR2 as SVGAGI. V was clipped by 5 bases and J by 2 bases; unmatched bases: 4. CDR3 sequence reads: CASSTLAGPYEQYF. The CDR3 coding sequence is TGTGCCAGCAGTACGCTAGCGGGGCCCTACGAGCAGTACTTC.

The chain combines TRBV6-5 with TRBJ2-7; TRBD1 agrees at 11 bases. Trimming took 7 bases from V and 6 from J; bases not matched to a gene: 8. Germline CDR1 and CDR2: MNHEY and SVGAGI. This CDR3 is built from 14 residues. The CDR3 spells CASTRDRGYGEQYF. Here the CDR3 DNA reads TGTGCCAGCACTCGGGACAGGGGGTATGGCGAGCAGTACTTC.

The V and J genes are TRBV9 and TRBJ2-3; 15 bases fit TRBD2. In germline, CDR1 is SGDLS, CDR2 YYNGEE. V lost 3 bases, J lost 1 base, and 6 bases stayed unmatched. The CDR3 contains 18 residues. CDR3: CASSEGLAGGRGTDTQYF. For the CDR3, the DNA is TGTGCCAGCAGCGAGGGACTAGCGGGGGGCCGGGGCACAGATACGCAGTATTTT.

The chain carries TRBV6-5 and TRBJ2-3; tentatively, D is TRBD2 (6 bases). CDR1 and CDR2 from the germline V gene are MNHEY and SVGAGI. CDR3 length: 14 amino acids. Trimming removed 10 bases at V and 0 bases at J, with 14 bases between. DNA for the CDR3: TGTGCCACCGCGGGGCGGGCGAGCACAGATACGCAGTATTTT. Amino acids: CATAGRASTDTQYF.

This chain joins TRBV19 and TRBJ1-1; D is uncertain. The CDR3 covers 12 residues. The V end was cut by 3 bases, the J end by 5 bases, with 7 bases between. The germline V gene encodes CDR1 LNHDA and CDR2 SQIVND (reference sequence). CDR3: CASSIGMTEAFF. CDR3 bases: TGTGCCAGTAGTATCGGGATGACTGAAGCTTTCTTT.

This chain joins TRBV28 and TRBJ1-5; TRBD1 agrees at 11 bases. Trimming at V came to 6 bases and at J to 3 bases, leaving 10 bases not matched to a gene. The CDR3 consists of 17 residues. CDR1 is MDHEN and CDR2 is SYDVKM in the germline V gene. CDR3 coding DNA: TGTGCCAGCAGGAGTCTTGGGACAGGGGGGCACAATCAGCCCCAGCATTTT. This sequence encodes CASRSLGTGGHNQPQHF. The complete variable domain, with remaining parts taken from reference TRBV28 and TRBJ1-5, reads DVKVTQSSRYLVKRTGEKVFLECVQDMDHENMFWYRQDPGLGLRLIYFSYDVKMKEKGDIPEGYSVSREKKERFSLILESASTNQTSMYLCASRSLGTGGHNQPQHFGDGTRLSIL.

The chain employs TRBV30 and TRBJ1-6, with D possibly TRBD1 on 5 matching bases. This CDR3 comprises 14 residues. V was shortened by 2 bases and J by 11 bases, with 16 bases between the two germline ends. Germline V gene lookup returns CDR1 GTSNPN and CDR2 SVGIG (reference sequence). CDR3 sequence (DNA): TGTGCCTGGAGTCGGGGGGGTGAGAATACACCCCTCCACTTT. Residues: CAWSRGGENTPLHF. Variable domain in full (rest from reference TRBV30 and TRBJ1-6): SQTIHQWPATLVQPVGSPLSLECTVEGTSNPNLYWYRQAAGRGLQLLFYSVGIGQISSEVPQNLSASRPQDRQFILSSKKLLLSDSGFYLCAWSRGGENTPLHFGNGTRLTVT.

The CDR3 protein is CASSLVLLAGGETQYF. CDR3 bases: TGCGCCAGCAGCTTGGTCCTACTAGCGGGAGGGGAGACCCAGTACTTC. The rearrangement links TRBV5-1 to TRBJ2-5; 13 bases are a match to TRBD2. The CDR3 is 16 residues long. Germline CDR1 is SGHRS and CDR2 is YFSETQ. The J segment lost 5 bases and the V segment lost 0 bases, leaving 4 bases of the junction unmatched.

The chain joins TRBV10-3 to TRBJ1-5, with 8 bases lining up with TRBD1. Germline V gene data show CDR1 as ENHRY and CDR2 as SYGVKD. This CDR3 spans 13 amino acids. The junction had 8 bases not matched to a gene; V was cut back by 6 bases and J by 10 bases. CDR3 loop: CAIRQGVQGPQHF. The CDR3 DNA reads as TGTGCCATCAGACAGGGGGTCCAAGGTCCCCAGCATTTT.

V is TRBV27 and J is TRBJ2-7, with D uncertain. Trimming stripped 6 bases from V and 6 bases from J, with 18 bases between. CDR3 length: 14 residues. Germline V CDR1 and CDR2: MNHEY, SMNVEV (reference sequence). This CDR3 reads CASSREYQRSEQYF. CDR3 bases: TGTGCCAGCAGCCGCGAATATCAGAGGTCCGAGCAGTACTTC.

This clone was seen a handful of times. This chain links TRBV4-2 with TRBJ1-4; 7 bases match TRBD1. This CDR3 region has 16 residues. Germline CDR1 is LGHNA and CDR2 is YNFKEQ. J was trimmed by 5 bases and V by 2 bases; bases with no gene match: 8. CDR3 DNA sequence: TGTGCCAGCAGCCAATTCTTTGACAGGGTGAATGAAAAACTGTTTTTT. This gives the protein CASSQFFDRVNEKLFF.

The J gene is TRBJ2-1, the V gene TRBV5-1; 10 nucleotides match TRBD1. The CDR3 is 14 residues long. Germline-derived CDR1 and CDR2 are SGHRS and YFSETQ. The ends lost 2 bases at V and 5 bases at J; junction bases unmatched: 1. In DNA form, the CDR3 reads TGCGCCAGCAGCTTCGGACAGGGGGACAATGAGCAGTTCTTC. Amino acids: CASSFGQGDNEQFF.

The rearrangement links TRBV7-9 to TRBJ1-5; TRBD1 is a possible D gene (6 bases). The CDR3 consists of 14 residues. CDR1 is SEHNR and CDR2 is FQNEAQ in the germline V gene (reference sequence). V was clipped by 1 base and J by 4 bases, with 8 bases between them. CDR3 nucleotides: TGTGCCAGCAGCTTAGGGGGGCAAAATCAGCCCCAGCATTTT. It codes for CASSLGGQNQPQHF.

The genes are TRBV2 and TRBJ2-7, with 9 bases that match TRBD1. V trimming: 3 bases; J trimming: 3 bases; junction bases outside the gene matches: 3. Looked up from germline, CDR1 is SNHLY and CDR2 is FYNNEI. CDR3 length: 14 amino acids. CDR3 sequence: CASSEGTGFYEQYF. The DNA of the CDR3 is TGTGCCAGCAGTGAGGGGACAGGGTTCTACGAGCAGTACTTC.

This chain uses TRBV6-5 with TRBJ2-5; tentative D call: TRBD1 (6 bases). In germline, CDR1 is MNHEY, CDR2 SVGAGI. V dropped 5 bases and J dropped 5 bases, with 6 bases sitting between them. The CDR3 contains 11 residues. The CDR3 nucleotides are TGTGCCAGCAGTACAGGGGAGACCCAGTACTTC. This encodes CASSTGETQYF.

CDR3 region: CATITVSTDTQYF. CDR3 nucleotides: TGCGCCACCATTACGGTTAGCACAGATACGCAGTATTTT. The V gene is TRBV10-1, the J gene TRBJ2-3; D is unclear. This CDR3 is built from 13 residues. Looked up from germline, CDR1 is WNHNN and CDR2 is SYGVQD (reference sequence). The V end lost 10 bases, the J end lost 0 bases, and 11 bases lay between the germline ends.

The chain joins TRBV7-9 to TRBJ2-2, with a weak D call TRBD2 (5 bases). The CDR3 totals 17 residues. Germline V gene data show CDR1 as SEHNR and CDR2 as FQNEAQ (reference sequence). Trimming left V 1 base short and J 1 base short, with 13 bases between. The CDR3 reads CASSLDSGGRNTGELFF. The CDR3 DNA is TGTGCCAGCAGCTTAGACAGCGGCGGACGGAACACCGGGGAGCTGTTTTTT.

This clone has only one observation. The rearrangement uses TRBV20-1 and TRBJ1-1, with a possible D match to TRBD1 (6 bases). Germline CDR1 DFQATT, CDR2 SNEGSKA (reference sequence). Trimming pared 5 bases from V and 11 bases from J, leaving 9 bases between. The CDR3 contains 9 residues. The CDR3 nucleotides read TGCAGTGCTCTGGGGGCGGCTTTCTTT. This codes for CSALGAAFF.

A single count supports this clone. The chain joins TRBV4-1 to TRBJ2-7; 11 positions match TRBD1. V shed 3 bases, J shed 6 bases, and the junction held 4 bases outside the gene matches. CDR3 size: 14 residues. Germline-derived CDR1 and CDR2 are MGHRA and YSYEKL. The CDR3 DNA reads TGCGCCAGCAGCCAGGGGACAGGGGGTGCCGAGCAGTACTTC. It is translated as CASSQGTGGAEQYF.

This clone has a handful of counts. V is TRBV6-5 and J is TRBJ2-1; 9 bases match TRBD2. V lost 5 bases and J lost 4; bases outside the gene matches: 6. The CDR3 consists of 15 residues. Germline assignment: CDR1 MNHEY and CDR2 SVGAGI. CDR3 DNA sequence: TGTGCCAGCAGTCCCGCGGGAGGGGGTTACAATGAGCAGTTCTTC. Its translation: CASSPAGGGYNEQFF.

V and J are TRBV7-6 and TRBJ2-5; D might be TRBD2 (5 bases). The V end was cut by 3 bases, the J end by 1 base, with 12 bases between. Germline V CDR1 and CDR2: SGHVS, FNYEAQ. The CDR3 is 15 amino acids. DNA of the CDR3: TGTGCCAGCAGCTTTTTCCGGGAAGCCCAAGAGACCCAGTACTTC. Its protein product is CASSFFREAQETQYF.

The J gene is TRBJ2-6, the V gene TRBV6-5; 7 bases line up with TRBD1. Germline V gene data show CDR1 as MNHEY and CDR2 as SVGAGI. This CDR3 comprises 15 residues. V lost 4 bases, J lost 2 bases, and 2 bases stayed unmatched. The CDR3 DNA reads TGTGCCAGCAGTTTTCAGGGGGCTGGGGCCAACGTCCTGACTTTC. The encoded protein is CASSFQGAGANVLTF.

CDR3 in amino acids: CASSPEGVSLEKLFF. The CDR3, as DNA: TGCGCCAGCAGCCCCGAGGGGGTCTCTCTAGAAAAACTGTTTTTT. The chain combines TRBV5-1 with TRBJ1-4; TRBD1 might be the D (6 bases). Germline V gene lookup returns CDR1 SGHRS and CDR2 YFSETQ. CDR3 size: 15 residues. V dropped 4 bases and J dropped 8 bases, with 18 bases sitting between them.

CDR3 region: CASSRIGLAGGNYEQYF. The CDR3 nucleotides read TGTGCCAGCAGCCGAATTGGACTAGCGGGAGGAAATTACGAGCAGTACTTC. V is TRBV7-9 and J is TRBJ2-7; 14 positions agree with TRBD2. In germline, CDR1 is SEHNR, CDR2 FQNEAQ (reference sequence). V lost 5 bases to trimming and J lost 4 bases; unmatched junction nucleotides: 10. The CDR3 sequence is 17 residues long.

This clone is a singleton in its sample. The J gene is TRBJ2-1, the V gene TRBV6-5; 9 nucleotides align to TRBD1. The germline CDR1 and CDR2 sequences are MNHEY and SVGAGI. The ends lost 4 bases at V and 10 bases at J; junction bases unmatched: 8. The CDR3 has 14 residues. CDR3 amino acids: CASSWGQGGGEQFF. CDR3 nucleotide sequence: TGTGCCAGCAGTTGGGGACAGGGAGGAGGGGAGCAGTTCTTC.

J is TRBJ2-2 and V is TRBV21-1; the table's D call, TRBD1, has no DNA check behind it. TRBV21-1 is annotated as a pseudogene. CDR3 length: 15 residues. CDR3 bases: TGTGCCACCCGAGCAGTGGGGGCCTACGGCGGGGAGCTGTTTTTT. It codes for CATRAVGAYGGELFF.

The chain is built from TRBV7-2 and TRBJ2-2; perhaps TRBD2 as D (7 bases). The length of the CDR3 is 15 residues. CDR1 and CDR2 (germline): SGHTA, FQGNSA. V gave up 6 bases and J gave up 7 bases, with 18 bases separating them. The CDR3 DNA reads TGTGCCAGCAGGCCGCGGGCGGGGGCGGTCGGGGAGCTGTTTTTT. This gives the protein CASRPRAGAVGELFF.

CDR3 region: CASSPQGTNTGELFF. CDR3 DNA sequence: TGTGCCAGCTCACCCCAGGGCACGAACACCGGGGAGCTGTTTTTT. The V gene is TRBV18, the J gene TRBJ2-2; weak D call: TRBD1 (5 bases). This CDR3 is built from 15 residues. Germline values: CDR1 KGHSH, CDR2 LQKENI. The V gene lost 3 bases and the J gene lost 0 bases, with 8 bases spanning the gap.

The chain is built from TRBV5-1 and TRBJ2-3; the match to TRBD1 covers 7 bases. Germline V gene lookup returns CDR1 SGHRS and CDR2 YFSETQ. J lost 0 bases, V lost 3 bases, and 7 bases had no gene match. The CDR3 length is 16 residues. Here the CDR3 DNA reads TGCGCCAGCAGCTCCGGGACAGCAGCTAGCACAGATACGCAGTATTTT. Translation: CASSSGTAASTDTQYF.

CDR3 coding DNA: TGTGCCAGCAGTCAGGGTCTGGCTGGAAACACCATATATTTT. Translating gives CASSQGLAGNTIYF. The chain couples TRBV28 to TRBJ1-3, with D perhaps TRBD1 (5 bases). The germline CDR1 and CDR2 sequences are MDHEN and SYDVKM. CDR3 length equals 14 residues. Trimming took 5 bases from V and 2 from J, leaving 10 bases between them.